This T cell receptor (beta chain) comes out of a study of blood T cell repertoires in COVID-19 (dated by TCRdb to the early 2020s). As for the study more broadly: Collaborator samples came from the United States, Italy and Spain and covered acute and convalescent phases of COVID-19. The material from the prospective study consisted of cDNA or gDNA derived from T cells, B-cell-depleted T cells, or PBMCs. Deeply sampled blood TCRbeta repertoires from subjects exposed to, actively infected with, or recovered from COVID-19 were included in the dataset. The repertoires were made available in a free public database intended to serve as a resource for research on the immune response to SARS-CoV-2. The samples were drawn from the first 160 participants of the ongoing ImmuneRACE study and from about 1,200 subjects provided by 6 global collaborators. A de-identified subject ID, COVID-19 status, age in years and sex were almost always included in the sample metadata. Where available, HLA class I and class II types were obtained from metadata supplied by the sample provider rather than from assay-based typing. General conclusions and limits of the study: How much clinical and demographic metadata was included differed by source and by participant, and the metadata was provided uncurated.

In the germline V gene, CDR1 corresponds to SGDLS and CDR2 to YYNGEE. CDR3 length: 16 amino acids, cysteine to phenylalanine. This entry keeps only the CDR3 DNA: 48 bases, framed from base 1. Clipping removes 4 bases from V and 2 bases from J, with 8 as the unmatched junction base count. The immunoSEQ Assay, a bias-controlled multiplex PCR, was used to amplify TCRbeta CDR3 regions from genomic DNA. As for the authors' bioinformatics: Nucleated cell counts per sample were estimated from amplification of reference gene primers within the assay. To quantify the absolute abundance of each unique TCRbeta CDR3 rearrangement, sequence reads were collapsed and filtered. For each sample, productive Simpson clonality was calculated as the square root of Simpson's diversity index across productive rearrangements. TCRdb carries this immuneACCESS record with in-frame sequences only. Its versions omit some clonotypes, under half of them owing to an unresolved V gene in the studies checked, with the rest unexplained. V, J and clone size reflect that table, while D and trimming were determined from the DNA. Recorded for this sample are a few hundred thousand clones; roughly 85% of them occurred a single time. The leading ten clones occupy about 2.4% of the sample.

In Seattle, one collaborating source enrolled patients while the infection was active and tracked those patients longitudinally over the course of disease. Whole blood was collected in K2EDTA tubes by collaborating institutions according to the institutions' own protocols. For TCRbeta analysis, collaborator samples were shipped as frozen whole blood, as isolated PBMCs, or as DNA extracted from either sample type. A remark on this clone: Its antigen target is currently unknown. The record has no base qualities; no much larger clone is one base away.

The source material was peripheral blood. The chain employs TRBV9 and TRBJ2-2, and TRBD1 matches 7 of the central bases. The receptor's source is a woman in her 70s with COVID-19, enrolled during active disease. The nucleotides read TGTGCCAGCAGCACCCAGACAGGGTTTAACACCGGGGAGCTGTTTTTT. The encoded protein is CASSTQTGFNTGELFF.